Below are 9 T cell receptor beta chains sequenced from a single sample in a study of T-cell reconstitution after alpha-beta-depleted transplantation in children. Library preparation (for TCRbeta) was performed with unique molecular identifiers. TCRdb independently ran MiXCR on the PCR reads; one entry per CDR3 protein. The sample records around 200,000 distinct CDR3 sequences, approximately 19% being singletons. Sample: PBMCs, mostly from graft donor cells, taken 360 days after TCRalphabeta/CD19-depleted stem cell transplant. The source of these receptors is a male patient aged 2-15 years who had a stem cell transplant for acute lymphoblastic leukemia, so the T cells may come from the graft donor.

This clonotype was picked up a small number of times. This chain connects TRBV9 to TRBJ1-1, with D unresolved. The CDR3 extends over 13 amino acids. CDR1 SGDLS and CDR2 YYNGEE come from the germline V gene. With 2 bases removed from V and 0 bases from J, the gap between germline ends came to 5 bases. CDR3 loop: CASSVVMNTEAFF. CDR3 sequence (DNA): TGTGCCAGCAGCGTTGTAATGAACACTGAAGCTTTCTTT.

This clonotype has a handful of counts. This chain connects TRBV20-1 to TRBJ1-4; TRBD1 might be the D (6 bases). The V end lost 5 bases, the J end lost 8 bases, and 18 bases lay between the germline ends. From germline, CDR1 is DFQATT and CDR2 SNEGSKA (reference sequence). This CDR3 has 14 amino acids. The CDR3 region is CSAAEGGVNEKLFF. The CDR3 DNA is TGCAGTGCTGCCGAGGGGGGGGTGAACGAAAAACTGTTTTTT.

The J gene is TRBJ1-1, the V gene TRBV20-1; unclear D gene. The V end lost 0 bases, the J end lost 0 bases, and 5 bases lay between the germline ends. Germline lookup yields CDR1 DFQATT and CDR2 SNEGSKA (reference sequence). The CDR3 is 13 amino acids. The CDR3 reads CSAREGLNTEAFF. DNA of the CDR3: TGCAGTGCTAGAGAAGGATTGAACACTGAAGCTTTCTTT.

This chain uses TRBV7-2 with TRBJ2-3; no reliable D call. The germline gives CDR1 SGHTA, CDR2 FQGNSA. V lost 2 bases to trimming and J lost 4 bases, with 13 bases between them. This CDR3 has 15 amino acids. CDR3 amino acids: CASSLLLRVADTQYF. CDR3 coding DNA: TGTGCCAGCAGCTTATTGCTCCGAGTAGCAGATACGCAGTATTTT.

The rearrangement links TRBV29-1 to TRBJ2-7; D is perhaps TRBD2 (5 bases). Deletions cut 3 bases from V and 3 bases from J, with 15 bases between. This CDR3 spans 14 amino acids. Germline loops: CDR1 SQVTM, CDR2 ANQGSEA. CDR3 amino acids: CSVEVGGSLYEQYF. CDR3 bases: TGCAGCGTTGAGGTTGGAGGTTCGCTCTACGAGCAGTACTTC.

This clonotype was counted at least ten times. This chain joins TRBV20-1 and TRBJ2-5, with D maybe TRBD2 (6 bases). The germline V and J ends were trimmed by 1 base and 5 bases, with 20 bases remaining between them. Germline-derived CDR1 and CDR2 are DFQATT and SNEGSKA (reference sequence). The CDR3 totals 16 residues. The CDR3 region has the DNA TGCAGTGCTAGAGGCGCGGGACGGGCCTCGGGCGAGACCCAGTACTTC. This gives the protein CSARGAGRASGETQYF.

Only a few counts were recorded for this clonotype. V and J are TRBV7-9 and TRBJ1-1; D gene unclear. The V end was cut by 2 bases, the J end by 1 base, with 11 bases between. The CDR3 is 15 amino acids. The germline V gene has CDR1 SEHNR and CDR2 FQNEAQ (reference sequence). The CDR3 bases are TGTGCCAGCAGCTTAAGTGCAGGCCAGAACACTGAAGCTTTCTTT. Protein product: CASSLSAGQNTEAFF. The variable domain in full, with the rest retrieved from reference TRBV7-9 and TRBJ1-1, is DTGVSQNPRHKITKRGQNVTFRCDPISEHNRLYWYRQTLGQGPEFLTYFQNEAQLEKSRLLSDRFSAERPKGSFSTLEIQRTEQGDSAMYLCASSLSAGQNTEAFFGQGTRLTVV.

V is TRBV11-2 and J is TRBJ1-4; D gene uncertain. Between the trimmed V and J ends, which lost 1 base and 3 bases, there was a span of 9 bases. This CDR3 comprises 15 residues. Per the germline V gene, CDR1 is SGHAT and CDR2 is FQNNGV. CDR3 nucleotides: TGTGCCAGCAGCTTAGGAGTAGGGTCTAATGAAAAACTGTTTTTT. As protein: CASSLGVGSNEKLFF.

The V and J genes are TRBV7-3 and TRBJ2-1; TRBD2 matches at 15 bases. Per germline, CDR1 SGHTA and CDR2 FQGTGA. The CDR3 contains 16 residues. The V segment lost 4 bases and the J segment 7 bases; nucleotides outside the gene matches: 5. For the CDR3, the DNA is TGTGCCAGCAGCTCTCCCGGGACTAGCGGGGGGAATGAGCAGTTCTTC. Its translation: CASSSPGTSGGNEQFF.